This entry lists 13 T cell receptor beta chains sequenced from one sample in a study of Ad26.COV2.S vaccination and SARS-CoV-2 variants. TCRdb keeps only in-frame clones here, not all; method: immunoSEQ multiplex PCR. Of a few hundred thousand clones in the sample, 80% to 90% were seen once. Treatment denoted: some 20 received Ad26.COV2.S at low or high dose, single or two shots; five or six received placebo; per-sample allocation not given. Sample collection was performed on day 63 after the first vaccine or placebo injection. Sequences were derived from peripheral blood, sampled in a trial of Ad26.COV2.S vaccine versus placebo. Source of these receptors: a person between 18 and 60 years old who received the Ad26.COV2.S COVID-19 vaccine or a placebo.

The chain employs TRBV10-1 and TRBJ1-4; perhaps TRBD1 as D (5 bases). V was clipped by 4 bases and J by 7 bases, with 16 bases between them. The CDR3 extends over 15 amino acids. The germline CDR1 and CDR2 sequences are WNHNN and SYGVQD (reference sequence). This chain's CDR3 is CASSGRRHTGEKLFF. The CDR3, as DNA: TGCGCCAGCAGTGGCCGGAGACACACAGGTGAAAAACTGTTTTTT.

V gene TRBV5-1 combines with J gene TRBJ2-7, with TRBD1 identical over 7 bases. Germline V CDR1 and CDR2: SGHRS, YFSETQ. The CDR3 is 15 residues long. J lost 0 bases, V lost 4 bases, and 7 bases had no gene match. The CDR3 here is CASSLGQASSYEQYF. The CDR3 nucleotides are TGCGCCAGCAGCCTCGGACAGGCAAGCTCCTACGAGCAGTACTTC.

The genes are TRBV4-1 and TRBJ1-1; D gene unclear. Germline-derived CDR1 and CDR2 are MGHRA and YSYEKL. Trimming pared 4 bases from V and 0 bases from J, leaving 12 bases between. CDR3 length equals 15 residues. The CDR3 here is CASSLWQAMNTEAFF. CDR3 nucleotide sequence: TGCGCCAGCAGCCTCTGGCAGGCCATGAACACTGAAGCTTTCTTT.

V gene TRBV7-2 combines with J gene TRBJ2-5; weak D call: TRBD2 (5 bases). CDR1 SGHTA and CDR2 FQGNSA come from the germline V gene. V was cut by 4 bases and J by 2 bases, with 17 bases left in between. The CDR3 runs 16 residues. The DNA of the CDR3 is TGTGCCAGCAGCTACCCGGGGATGAGGTATCAAGAGACCCAGTACTTC. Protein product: CASSYPGMRYQETQYF.

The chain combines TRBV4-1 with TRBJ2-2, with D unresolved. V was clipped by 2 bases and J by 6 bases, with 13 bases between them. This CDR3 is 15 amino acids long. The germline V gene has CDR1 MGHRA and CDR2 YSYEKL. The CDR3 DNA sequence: TGCGCCAGCAGCCAACAACTCCGGGTCCCCGGGGAGCTGTTTTTT. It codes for CASSQQLRVPGELFF.

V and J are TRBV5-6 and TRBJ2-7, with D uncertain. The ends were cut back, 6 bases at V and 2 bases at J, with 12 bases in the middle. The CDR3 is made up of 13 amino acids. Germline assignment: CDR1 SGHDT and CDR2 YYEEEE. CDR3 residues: CASTRFGAYEQYF. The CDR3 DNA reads TGTGCCAGCACCCGGTTTGGGGCCTACGAGCAGTACTTC.

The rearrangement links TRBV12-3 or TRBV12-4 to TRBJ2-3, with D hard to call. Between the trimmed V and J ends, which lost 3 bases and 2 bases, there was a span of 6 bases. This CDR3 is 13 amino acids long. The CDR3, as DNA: TGTGCCAGCAGTTTGGGCTACACAGATACGCAGTATTTT. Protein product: CASSLGYTDTQYF.

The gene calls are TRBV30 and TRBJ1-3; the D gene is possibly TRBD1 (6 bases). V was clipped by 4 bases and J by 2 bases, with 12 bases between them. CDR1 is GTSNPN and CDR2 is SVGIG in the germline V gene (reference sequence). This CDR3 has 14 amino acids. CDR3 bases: TGTGCCTGGAATCCCAGGGGCACTGGAAACACCATATATTTT. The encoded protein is CAWNPRGTGNTIYF.

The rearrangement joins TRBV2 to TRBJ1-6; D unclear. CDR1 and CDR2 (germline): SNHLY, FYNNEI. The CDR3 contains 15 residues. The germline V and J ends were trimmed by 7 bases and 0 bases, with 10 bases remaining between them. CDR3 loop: CASTPEGSYNSPLHF. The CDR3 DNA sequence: TGTGCCAGCACCCCTGAAGGCTCCTATAATTCACCCCTCCACTTT.

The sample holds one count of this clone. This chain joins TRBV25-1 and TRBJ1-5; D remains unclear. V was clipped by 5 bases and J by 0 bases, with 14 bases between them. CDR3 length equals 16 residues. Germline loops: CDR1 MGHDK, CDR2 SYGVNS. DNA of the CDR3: TGTGCCAGCAGTAAACCGTACAGAGCTAGCAATCAGCCCCAGCATTTT. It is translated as CASSKPYRASNQPQHF.

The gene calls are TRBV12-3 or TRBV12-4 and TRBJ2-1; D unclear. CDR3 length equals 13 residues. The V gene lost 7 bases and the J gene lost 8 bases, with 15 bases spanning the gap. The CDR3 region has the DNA TGTGCCAGCACCCAACCAAATAGGGATGAGCAGTTCTTC. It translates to CASTQPNRDEQFF.

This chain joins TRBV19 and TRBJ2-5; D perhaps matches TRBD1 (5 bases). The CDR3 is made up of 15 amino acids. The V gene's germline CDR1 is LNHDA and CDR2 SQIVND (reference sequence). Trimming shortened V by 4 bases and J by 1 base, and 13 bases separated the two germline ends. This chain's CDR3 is CASSNWGQIQETQYF. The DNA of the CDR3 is TGTGCCAGTAGTAACTGGGGCCAGATCCAAGAGACCCAGTACTTC.

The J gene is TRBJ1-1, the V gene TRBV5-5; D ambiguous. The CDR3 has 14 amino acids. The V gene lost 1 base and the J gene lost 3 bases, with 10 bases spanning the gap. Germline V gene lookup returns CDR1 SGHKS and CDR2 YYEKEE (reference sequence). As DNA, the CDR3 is TGTGCCAGCAGCTTGTTCAGGAGAGACACTGAAGCTTTCTTT. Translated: CASSLFRRDTEAFF.